The entry below gives a single TCR beta chain sequence along with its context. This sample is drawn from a study of T cells in Graves' hyperthyroidism and ophthalmopathy. There were TCR beta CDR3 regions amplified from RNA transcripts. The HTBI primer set was used in a first-round RT-PCR of the TCR CDR3. TCRdb passed the multiplex PCR reads through MiXCR, listing each CDR3 protein once. This sample has a few hundred thousand distinct CDR3 sequences, with about 15% found just once. Germline CDR1 reads MNHEY; CDR2 reads SMNVEV (reference sequence). This CDR3 is built from 11 residues. V dropped 6 bases and J dropped 13 bases, with 15 bases sitting between them. Patients aged 18 to 65 had newly diagnosed hyperthyroidism lasting under 2 months. Lactation, pregnancy, other autoimmune disease or uncontrolled infection excluded patients. When hyperthyroidism was first diagnosed, the blood sample was taken, preceding any ophthalmopathy symptoms.

The sequence derives from a woman between 18 and 29 years old with Graves' hyperthyroidism that later progressed to Graves' ophthalmopathy. The sequenced sample was blood. The chain couples TRBV27 to TRBJ2-5; D is unresolved. The CDR3, as DNA: TGTGCCAGCAGGGGTAGAGTAAGGTGGTACTTC. It yields the protein CASRGRVRWYF.